This entry lists 8 T cell receptor beta chains sequenced from one sample in a study of cytomegalovirus exposure and HLA in healthy donors. Assay: immunoSEQ multiplex PCR; the TCRdb copy retains only in-frame clones and omits some. The table lists more than 85,000 clones, under 95% of them singletons. Material: PBMCs. Receptors originate from a woman in her thirties in good health and CMV-seropositive.

This clone appeared a single time. The chain is built from TRBV7-9 and TRBJ2-2; the D is unclear. CDR3 length: 15 amino acids. CDR1 is SEHNR and CDR2 is FQNEAQ in the germline V gene (reference sequence). V gave up 4 bases and J gave up 4 bases, with 13 bases separating them. In DNA, the CDR3 is TGTGCCAGCAGCTCGAGAAGTACGGTCACCGGGGAGCTGTTTTTT. Its protein is CASSSRSTVTGELFF.

The chain employs TRBV28 and TRBJ1-1, with 7 positions matching TRBD1. After removal of 2 bases from V and 3 bases from J, the junction contained 6 bases not matched to a gene. Per germline, CDR1 MDHEN and CDR2 SYDVKM. The CDR3 consists of 15 residues. The CDR3 sequence is CASSLVGGTYTEAFF. The CDR3 DNA sequence: TGTGCCAGCAGTTTAGTAGGGGGCACTTACACTGAAGCTTTCTTT. The whole variable domain, filled in from reference TRBV28 and TRBJ1-1, reads DVKVTQSSRYLVKRTGEKVFLECVQDMDHENMFWYRQDPGLGLRLIYFSYDVKMKEKGDIPEGYSVSREKKERFSLILESASTNQTSMYLCASSLVGGTYTEAFFGQGTRLTVV.

The chain uses TRBV28 and TRBJ2-1, with D possibly TRBD2 on 5 matching bases. The V end lost 6 bases, the J end lost 6 bases, and 18 bases lay between the germline ends. This CDR3 has 15 amino acids. Germline V gene sequence: CDR1 MDHEN, CDR2 SYDVKM. As DNA, the CDR3 is TGTGCCAGCAGCCTGGGGAGAGGCTCGGGCAATGAGCAGTTCTTC. Encoded protein: CASSLGRGSGNEQFF. Based on the CDR3 plus reference TRBV28 and TRBJ2-1, the full variable domain is DVKVTQSSRYLVKRTGEKVFLECVQDMDHENMFWYRQDPGLGLRLIYFSYDVKMKEKGDIPEGYSVSREKKERFSLILESASTNQTSMYLCASSLGRGSGNEQFFGPGTRLTVL.

CDR3 DNA sequence: TGCGCCAGCAGTCTTTCCTTTAGGGGGGGCTCTGGAAACACCATATATTTT. Its protein is CASSLSFRGGSGNTIYF. The chain uses TRBV23-1 and TRBJ1-3; a weak D match, TRBD1 (6 bases). Being an ORF, TRBV23-1 has a function that is uncertain. The V and J ends lost 4 bases and 0 bases respectively, with 16 bases between them. This CDR3 has 17 residues.

A remark on this clone: Sequence at one end of the junction differs from germline and may be a read error. The CDR3 coding sequence is TGTGCCAGCAGCGTAGGACTAGCCGGCTACAATGAGCAGTTCTTC. Its protein is CASSVGLAGYNEQFF. The V gene is TRBV13, the J gene TRBJ2-1, with 8 positions matching TRBD2. The length of the CDR3 is 15 residues. CDR1 is PRHDT and CDR2 is FYEKMQ in the germline V gene (reference sequence).

Here the CDR3 reads CASSPAARGTGELFF. The CDR3 DNA reads as TGTGCCAGCAGTCCCGCCGCTCGGGGCACCGGGGAGCTGTTTTTT. The chain employs TRBV6-1 and TRBJ2-2; a weak D match, TRBD2 (5 bases). V lost 5 bases to trimming and J lost 4 bases, with 14 bases between them. Germline CDR1 is MNHNS and CDR2 is SASEGT. This CDR3 is 15 amino acids long.

The chain recombines TRBV6-6 with TRBJ1-1; tentative D call: TRBD1 (6 bases). Trimming left V 8 bases short and J 6 bases short, with 19 bases between. CDR1 and CDR2 from the germline V gene are MNHNY and SVGAGI (reference sequence). The CDR3 is 14 residues long. The CDR3 DNA is TGTGCCAGCGGGACCCAGGGGTGGGTGGCTGAAGCTTTCTTT. Translated: CASGTQGWVAEAFF.

Comments on this clone: Other DNA variants within this sample encode the same CDR3. CDR3 loop: CASSFSGRNQPQHF. The CDR3 DNA reads as TGTGCCAGCAGTTTCTCAGGGAGGAATCAGCCCCAGCATTTT. This chain connects TRBV28 to TRBJ1-5; D might be TRBD1 (5 bases). V shed 3 bases and J shed 4 bases, with 10 bases lying between them. The CDR3 has 14 residues. Per germline, CDR1 MDHEN and CDR2 SYDVKM.